This entry is about one T cell receptor (beta chain). Participant ages covered roughly 18 to 89 years across about 25 US areas. Cohort 3 donors counted as recovered after two negative PCRs, clearance, or resolved symptoms. How the authors handled the data: Amplification of reference gene primers provided the estimated nucleated cell counts. Clones were sequenced by immunoSEQ multiplex PCR, and TCRdb holds only the in-frame ones, with some missing. The DNA gave D and trimming, while V, J and clone size come from that table. The data contain around 300,000 clones, approximately 92% of them singletons. This entry is derived from a study of blood T cell repertoires in COVID-19. On the study more broadly: Samples of COVID-19 (acute and convalescent) were obtained from the United States, Italy and Spain.

With 5 bases removed from V and 7 bases from J, the gap between germline ends came to 18 bases. The CDR3 is 14 amino acids. Germline CDR1 LGHDT, CDR2 YNNKEL (reference sequence). The clonotype comes from a woman in her 30s who had recovered from COVID-19. The specimen was PBMCs or T cells enriched from blood (not recorded which). The gene calls are TRBV3-1 (or the pseudogene TRBV3-2) and TRBJ2-7; weak D call: TRBD1 (6 bases). The CDR3 DNA is TGTGCCAGCAGCTACTATTCACAGGGTTGGGAGCAGTACTTC. This translates into CASSYYSQGWEQYF.